This T cell receptor beta chain was recovered during a study of blood T cell repertoires in COVID-19. Study context: COVID-19 samples, acute and convalescent, were from the United States, Italy and Spain. T cells, B-cell-depleted T cells, or PBMCs provided the cDNA or gDNA that served as material.

Original data processing: Researchers report that nucleated cell counts were estimated from reference gene primer amplification. Only in-frame clones appear in the TCRdb table, and some are missing; sequencing was by immunoSEQ multiplex PCR. For V, J and clone size, that table is used; D and trimming come from the DNA. The table records 350,000 to 400,000 clones, 75% to 90% of them present only once. The CDR3 has 16 amino acids. Germline CDR1 MNHEY, CDR2 SVGEGT. Trimming at V came to 2 bases and at J to 1 base, leaving 7 bases not matched to a gene. One Seattle source followed patients from active infection through their disease course.

This chain uses TRBV6-2 or TRBV6-3 with TRBJ2-7, with 8 bases fitting TRBD1. Sample: peripheral blood. This receptor was obtained from a woman aged 60-75 years with COVID-19, enrolled during active disease. The CDR3: CASSYDAGGWSYEQYF. The CDR3, as DNA: TGTGCCAGCAGTTACGATGCAGGGGGCTGGTCCTACGAGCAGTACTTC.